These 5 T cell receptor beta chains were sequenced from one sample in a study of STAT5B mutations in CD4+ large granular lymphocyte leukemia (dated by TCRdb to 2021 to 2024). Preparation of the library involved the immunoSEQ multiplex PCR assay. TCRdb took this table from immuneACCESS and kept in-frame rearrangements with V and J called. Such tables lack part of the clones; where checked against another copy, unresolved V genes explain under half of the gap, and the rest is unexplained. This sample is represented by roughly 36,000 clones; 69% of them were singletons. The ten most abundant clones make up 2.5% to 3% of the sample. Sequencing used CD4+ T cells from blood buffy coats. Source of these receptors: a human donor in good health.

This chain uses TRBV7-2 with TRBJ2-7, with D hard to call. V lost 5 bases to trimming and J lost 6 bases, with 11 bases between them. From germline, CDR1 is SGHTA and CDR2 FQGNSA. The CDR3 has 12 amino acids. The CDR3 nucleotides read TGTGCCAGCAGCCCCCCTTTAGGCGAGCAGTACTTC. The encoded protein is CASSPPLGEQYF.

This clone was picked up a small number of times. The chain joins TRBV19 to TRBJ1-2, with D perhaps TRBD1 (6 bases). Germline loops: CDR1 LNHDA, CDR2 SQIVND (reference sequence). V lost 3 bases, J lost 7 bases, and 21 bases lay in between. This CDR3 has 16 residues. The CDR3 nucleotides read TGTGCCAGTAGTATGCCCCACGAGCAGGGGTATCGTGGCTACACCTTC. It encodes CASSMPHEQGYRGYTF.

V gene TRBV5-1 combines with J gene TRBJ2-2; D is undetermined. The CDR3 sequence is 13 residues long. Germline CDR1 SGHRS, CDR2 YFSETQ. V shed 3 bases and J shed 1 base, with 4 bases lying between them. The CDR3 region has the DNA TGCGCCAGCAGCTCTCAGAACACCGGGGAGCTGTTTTTT. Amino acids: CASSSQNTGELFF.

This chain links TRBV2 with TRBJ1-1; tentative D call: TRBD1 (5 bases). Germline values: CDR1 SNHLY, CDR2 FYNNEI. V dropped 7 bases and J dropped 6 bases, with 18 bases sitting between them. The CDR3 is 14 residues long. The CDR3 DNA follows: TGTGCCAGCATCCTAGGAGGACAAAGTTCTGAAGCTTTCTTT. It translates to CASILGGQSSEAFF.

The chain links TRBV5-6 to TRBJ1-4; D unresolved. Trimming removed 5 bases at V and 1 base at J, with 6 bases between. CDR1 is SGHDT and CDR2 is YYEEEE in the germline V gene. CDR3 length: 13 amino acids. The CDR3 spells CASSVGTNEKLFF. The CDR3 nucleotides are TGTGCCAGCAGTGTCGGAACTAATGAAAAACTGTTTTTT.